This T cell receptor beta chain originates from a study of T cell responses to AZD1222 COVID-19 vaccine. To note about this clone: The target antigen is unknown.

V was shortened by 5 bases and J by 1 base, with 14 bases between the two germline ends. Germline assignment: CDR1 LNHDA and CDR2 SQIVND (reference sequence). The CDR3 totals 15 residues. The assay was immunoSEQ multiplex PCR, and TCRdb's table has in-frame clones only and misses some. The table has some 160,000 clones, approximately 90% seen once. Broader study findings: Spike-specific TCR breadth rose after two AZD1222 doses, and depth rose as well. Unmutated variant regions are reportedly the target of nearly half of TCRs that are spike-specific.

The sample here was peripheral blood, taken 28 days after the second AZD1222 dose. This chain uses TRBV19 with TRBJ1-1; D is possibly TRBD1 (6 bases). The TCR sequence derives from an adult who received the AZD1222 COVID-19 vaccine. The CDR3: CASSVDRPQNTEAFF. The DNA of the CDR3 is TGTGCCAGTAGTGTGGACAGACCACAGAACACTGAAGCTTTCTTT.